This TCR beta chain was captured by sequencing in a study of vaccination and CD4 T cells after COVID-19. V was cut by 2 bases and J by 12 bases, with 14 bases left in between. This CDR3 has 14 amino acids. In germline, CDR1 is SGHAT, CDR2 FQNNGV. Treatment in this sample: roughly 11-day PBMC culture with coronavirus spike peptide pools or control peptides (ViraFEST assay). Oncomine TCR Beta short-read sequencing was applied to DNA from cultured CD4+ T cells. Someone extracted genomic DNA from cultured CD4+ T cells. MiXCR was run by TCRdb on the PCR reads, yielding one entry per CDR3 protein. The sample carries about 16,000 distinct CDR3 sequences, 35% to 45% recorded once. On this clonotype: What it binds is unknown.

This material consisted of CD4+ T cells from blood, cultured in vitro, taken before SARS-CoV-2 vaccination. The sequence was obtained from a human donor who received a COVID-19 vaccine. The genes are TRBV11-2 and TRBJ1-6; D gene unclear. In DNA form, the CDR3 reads TGTGCCAGCAGCTTATCGGATGCCGGGAGACCCCTCCACTTT. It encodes CASSLSDAGRPLHF. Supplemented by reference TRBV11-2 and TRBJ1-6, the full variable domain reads EAGVAQSPRYKIIEKRQSVAFWCNPISGHATLYWYQQILGQGPKLLIQFQNNGVVDDSQLPKDRFSAERLKGVDSTLKIQPAKLEDSAVYLCASSLSDAGRPLHFGNGTRLTVT.